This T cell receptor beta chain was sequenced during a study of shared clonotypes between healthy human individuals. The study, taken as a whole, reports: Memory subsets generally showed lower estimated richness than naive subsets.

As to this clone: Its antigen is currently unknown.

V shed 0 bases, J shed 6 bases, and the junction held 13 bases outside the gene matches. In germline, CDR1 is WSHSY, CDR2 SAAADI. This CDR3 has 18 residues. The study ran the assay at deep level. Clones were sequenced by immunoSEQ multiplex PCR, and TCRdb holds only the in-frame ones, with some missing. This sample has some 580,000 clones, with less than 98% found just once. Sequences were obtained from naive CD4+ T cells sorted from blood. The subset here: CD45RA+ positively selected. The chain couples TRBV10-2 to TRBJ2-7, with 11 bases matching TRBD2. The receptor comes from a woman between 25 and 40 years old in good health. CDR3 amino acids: CASSESILAGEILSEQYF. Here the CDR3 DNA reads TGCGCCAGCAGTGAGTCGATACTAGCGGGAGAAATCCTGAGCGAGCAGTACTTC.